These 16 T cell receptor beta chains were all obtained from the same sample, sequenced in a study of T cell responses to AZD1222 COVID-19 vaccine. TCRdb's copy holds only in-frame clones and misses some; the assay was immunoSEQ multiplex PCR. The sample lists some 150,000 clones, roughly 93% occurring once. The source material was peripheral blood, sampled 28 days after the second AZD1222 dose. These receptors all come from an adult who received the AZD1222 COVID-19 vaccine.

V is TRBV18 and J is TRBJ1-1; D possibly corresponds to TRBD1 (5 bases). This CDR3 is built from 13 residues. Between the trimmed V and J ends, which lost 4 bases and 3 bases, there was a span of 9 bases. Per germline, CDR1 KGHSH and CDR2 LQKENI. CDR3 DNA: TGTGCCAGCTCACAAACGGGGGACACTGAAGCTTTCTTT. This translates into CASSQTGDTEAFF.

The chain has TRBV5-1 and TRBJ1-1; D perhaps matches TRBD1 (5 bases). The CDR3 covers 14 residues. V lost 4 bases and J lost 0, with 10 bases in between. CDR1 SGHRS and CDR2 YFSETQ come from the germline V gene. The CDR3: CASSVAGLNTEAFF. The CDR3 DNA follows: TGCGCCAGCAGCGTGGCAGGGCTGAACACTGAAGCTTTCTTT.

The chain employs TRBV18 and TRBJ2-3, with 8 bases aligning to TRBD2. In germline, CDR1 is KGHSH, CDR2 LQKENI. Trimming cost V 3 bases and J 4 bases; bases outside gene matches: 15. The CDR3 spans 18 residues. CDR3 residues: CASSPGGSGGGFPDTQYF. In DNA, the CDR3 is TGTGCCAGCTCACCCGGCGGTTCCGGGGGGGGCTTTCCAGATACGCAGTATTTT.

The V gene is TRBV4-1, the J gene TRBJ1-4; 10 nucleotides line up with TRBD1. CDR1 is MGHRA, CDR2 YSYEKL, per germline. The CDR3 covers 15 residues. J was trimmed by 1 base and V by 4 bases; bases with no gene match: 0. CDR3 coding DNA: TGCGCCAGCAGCCGGGACAGGGGAACTAATGAAAAACTGTTTTTT. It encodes CASSRDRGTNEKLFF.

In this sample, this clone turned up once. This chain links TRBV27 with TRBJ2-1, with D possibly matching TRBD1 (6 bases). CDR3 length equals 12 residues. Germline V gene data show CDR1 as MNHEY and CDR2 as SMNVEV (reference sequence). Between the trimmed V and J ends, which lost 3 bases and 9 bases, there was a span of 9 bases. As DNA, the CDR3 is TGTGCCAGCAGTTTCCAGGGGAGTGAGCAGTTCTTC. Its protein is CASSFQGSEQFF.

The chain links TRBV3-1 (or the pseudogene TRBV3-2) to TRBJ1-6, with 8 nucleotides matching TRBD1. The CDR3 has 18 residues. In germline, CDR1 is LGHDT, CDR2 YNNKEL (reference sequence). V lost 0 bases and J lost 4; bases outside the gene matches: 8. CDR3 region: CASSQDRRTGQYNSPLHF. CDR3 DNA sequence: TGTGCCAGCAGCCAAGATCGGAGGACAGGGCAATATAATTCACCCCTCCACTTT.

In DNA form, the CDR3 reads TGTGCCAGCAGTCCCAGTCGAGGCAGCAATCAGCCCCAGCATTTT. Translated, it gives CASSPSRGSNQPQHF. This chain connects TRBV6-5 to TRBJ1-5; D unresolved. Germline-derived CDR1 and CDR2 are MNHEY and SVGAGI. The V gene lost 5 bases and the J gene lost 1 base, with 12 bases spanning the gap. CDR3 length: 15 amino acids.

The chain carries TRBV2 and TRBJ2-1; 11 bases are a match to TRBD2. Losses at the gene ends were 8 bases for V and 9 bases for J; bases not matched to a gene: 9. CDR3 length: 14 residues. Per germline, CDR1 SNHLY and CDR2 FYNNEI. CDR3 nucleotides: TGTGCCAGCCTTAGCGGGAGGGGTACTATTGAGCAGTTCTTC. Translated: CASLSGRGTIEQFF.

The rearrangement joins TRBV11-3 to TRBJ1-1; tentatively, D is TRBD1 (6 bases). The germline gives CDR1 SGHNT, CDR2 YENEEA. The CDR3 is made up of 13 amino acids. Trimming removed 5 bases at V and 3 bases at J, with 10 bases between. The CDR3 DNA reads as TGTGCCAGCAGCCACAGGGAAGACACTGAAGCTTTCTTT. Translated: CASSHREDTEAFF.

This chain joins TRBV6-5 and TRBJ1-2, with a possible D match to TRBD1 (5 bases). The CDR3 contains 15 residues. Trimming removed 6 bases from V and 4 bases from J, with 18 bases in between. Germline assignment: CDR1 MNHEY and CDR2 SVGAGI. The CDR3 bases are TGTGCCAGCAGACCCAGGGATCGAGAGTCCTATGGCTACACCTTC. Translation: CASRPRDRESYGYTF.

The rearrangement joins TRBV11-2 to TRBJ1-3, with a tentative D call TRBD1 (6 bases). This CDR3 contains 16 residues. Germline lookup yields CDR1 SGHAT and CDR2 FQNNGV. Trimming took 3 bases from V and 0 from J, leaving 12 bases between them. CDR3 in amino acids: CASSLRTANSGNTIYF. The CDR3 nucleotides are TGTGCCAGCAGCTTGAGGACAGCCAACTCTGGAAACACCATATATTTT. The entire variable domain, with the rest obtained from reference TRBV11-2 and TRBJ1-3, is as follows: EAGVAQSPRYKIIEKRQSVAFWCNPISGHATLYWYQQILGQGPKLLIQFQNNGVVDDSQLPKDRFSAERLKGVDSTLKIQPAKLEDSAVYLCASSLRTANSGNTIYFGEGSWLTVV.

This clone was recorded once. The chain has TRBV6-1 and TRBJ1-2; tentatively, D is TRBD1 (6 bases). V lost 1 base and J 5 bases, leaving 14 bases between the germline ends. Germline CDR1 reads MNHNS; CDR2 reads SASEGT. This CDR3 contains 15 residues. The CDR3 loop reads CASSEGWTEGYGYTF. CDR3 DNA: TGTGCCAGCAGTGAAGGATGGACAGAGGGATATGGCTACACCTTC.

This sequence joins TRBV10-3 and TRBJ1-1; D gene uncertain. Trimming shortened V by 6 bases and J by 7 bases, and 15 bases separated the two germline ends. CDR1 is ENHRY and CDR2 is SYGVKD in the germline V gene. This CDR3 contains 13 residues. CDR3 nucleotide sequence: TGTGCCATCAGGGACCGGGAGAAGGATGAAGCTTTCTTT. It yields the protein CAIRDREKDEAFF.

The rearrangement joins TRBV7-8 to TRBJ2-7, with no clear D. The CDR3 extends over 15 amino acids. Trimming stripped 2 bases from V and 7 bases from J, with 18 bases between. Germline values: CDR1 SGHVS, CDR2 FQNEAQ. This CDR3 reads CASSLSLGPNAEQYF. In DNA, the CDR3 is TGTGCCAGCAGCTTAAGTTTAGGCCCCAATGCTGAGCAGTACTTC.

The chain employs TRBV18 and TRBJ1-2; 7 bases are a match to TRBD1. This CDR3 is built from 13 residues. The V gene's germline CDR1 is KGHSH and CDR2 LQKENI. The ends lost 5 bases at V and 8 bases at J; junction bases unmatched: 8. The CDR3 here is CASSTDRTRGYTF. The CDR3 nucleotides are TGTGCCAGCTCAACGGACAGGACTAGGGGCTACACCTTC.

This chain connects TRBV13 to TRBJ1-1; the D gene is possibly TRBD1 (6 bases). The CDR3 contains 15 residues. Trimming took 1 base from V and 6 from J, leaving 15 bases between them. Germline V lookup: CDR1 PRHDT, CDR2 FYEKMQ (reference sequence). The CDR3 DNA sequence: TGTGCCAGCAGCTTAGCCTCGAACAGGGTCTCTGAAGCTTTCTTT. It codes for CASSLASNRVSEAFF.